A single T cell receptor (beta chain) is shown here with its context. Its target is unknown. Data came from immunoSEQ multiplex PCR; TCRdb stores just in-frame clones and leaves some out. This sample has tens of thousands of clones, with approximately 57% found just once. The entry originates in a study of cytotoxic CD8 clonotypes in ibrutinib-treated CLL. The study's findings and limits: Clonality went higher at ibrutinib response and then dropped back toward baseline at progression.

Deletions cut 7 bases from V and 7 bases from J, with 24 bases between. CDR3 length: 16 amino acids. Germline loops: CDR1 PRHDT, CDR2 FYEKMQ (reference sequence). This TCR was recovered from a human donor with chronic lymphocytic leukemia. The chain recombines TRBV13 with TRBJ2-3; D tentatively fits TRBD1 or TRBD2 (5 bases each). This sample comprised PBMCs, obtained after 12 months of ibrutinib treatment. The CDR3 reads CASIKRTPGPPNTQYF. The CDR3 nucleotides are TGTGCCAGCATCAAGAGGACTCCGGGGCCCCCGAATACGCAGTATTTT.